This T cell receptor (beta chain) is from a study of blood T cell repertoires in COVID-19 (dated by TCRdb to 2020 to 2021). Looking at the study overall: Samples from collaborators originated in the United States, Italy and Spain and spanned both the acute and convalescent phases of COVID-19. The prospective study material was composed of cDNA or gDNA derived from T cells, B-cell-depleted T cells, or PBMCs. The samples were drawn from two sources: the first 160 participants of the ongoing ImmuneRACE study, and some 1,300 subjects contributed by 6 global collaborators. The sample metadata nearly always contained a de-identified subject ID, COVID-19 status, age in years and sex. Subjects who had been exposed to COVID-19, were actively infected with it, or had recovered from it provided the deeply sampled blood TCRbeta repertoires that made up the dataset. HLA class I and class II types, where available, came from metadata supplied by the sample provider rather than from assay-based typing. The repertoires were released in a freely available public database meant as a resource for research on the immune response to SARS-CoV-2.

Regarding this clone: Its specific antigen is unknown. No base-level quality is on record; no much larger clone is a single base apart.

TCRbeta CDR3 regions were amplified from genomic DNA by means of the immunoSEQ Assay, a bias-controlled multiplex PCR. The published analysis was carried out like this. The number of nucleated cells in each sample was estimated by amplification of reference gene primers within the assay. To quantify the absolute abundance of each unique TCRbeta CDR3 rearrangement, sequence reads were collapsed and filtered. Productive Simpson clonality was computed per sample as the square root of Simpson's diversity index over productive rearrangements. This is the immuneACCESS table as TCRdb keeps it, with only in-frame sequences that have V and J called. A part of the clones is gone; compared with another copy, unresolved V genes explain less than half, and the rest is unexplained. V, J and clone size derive from that table, while D and trimming were established from the DNA sequence. A total of 65,000 to 80,000 clones appear in this sample, roughly nine tenths of them only once. The ten largest make up approximately 19% of the sample.

The collaborating institutions used their own protocols to collect whole blood in K2EDTA tubes. For TCRbeta analysis, collaborators shipped samples as frozen whole blood, isolated PBMCs, or DNA extracted from either of those sample types. Study-level results and caveats: The quantity of clinical and demographic metadata differed by source and by participant and was supplied without curation.

From the cysteine up to the phenylalanine, the CDR3 has a length of 13 residues. The sequence is cut down to CDR3 DNA, 39 bases in frame from base 1. CDR1 MNHNY and CDR2 SVGAGI were looked up in the germline V gene (reference sequence). V is pared back by 1 base and J by 3 bases, with 7 bases lying between the germline termini. The receptor was derived from a man of 80 years or more in a cohort sampled during active COVID-19. The rearrangement combines TRBV6-6 with TRBJ2-7; 5 matching bases give a weak D call of TRBD2. Sequencing was carried out using peripheral blood. The encoded CDR3 is CASSYLANYEQYF. The bases read TGTGCCAGCAGTTACTTAGCGAACTACGAGCAGTACTTC.